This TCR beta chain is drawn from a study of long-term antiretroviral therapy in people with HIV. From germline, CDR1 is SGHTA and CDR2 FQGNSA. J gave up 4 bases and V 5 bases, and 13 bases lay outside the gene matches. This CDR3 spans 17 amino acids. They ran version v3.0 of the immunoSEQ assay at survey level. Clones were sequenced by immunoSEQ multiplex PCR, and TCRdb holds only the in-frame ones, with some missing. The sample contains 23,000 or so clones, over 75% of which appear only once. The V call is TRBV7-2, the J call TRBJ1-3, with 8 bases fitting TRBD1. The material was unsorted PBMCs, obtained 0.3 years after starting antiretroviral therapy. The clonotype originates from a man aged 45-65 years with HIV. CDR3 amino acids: CASSPRGQGARGNTIYF. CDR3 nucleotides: TGTGCCAGCAGCCCGCGGGGGCAGGGGGCTCGGGGAAACACCATATATTTT.